This is a list of T cell receptor beta chains from one sample in a study of blood T cell repertoires in COVID-19. Libraries were prepared by immunoSEQ multiplex PCR; TCRdb keeps only in-frame clonotypes and omits some of them. The data show around 270,000 clones, about 90% seen once. Material for sequencing was peripheral blood. The receptor set was obtained from a person aged 18-35 years with COVID-19, enrolled during active disease. Each CDR3 is given with its conserved first and last residue. D genes are given only for firm matches. Clone size is given for some rows only: seen once, a few or many times, or a class if the clone is expanded.

TGTGCCAGCAGTCTGGGACAGGGCACCTACGAGCAGTACTTC	CASSLGQGTYEQYF	14	TRBD1	TRBV28	TRBJ2-7	.
TGTGCCAGCAGTTACTCGACGGAGTCTAACTATGGCTACACCTTC	CASSYSTESNYGYTF	15	.	TRBV6-2/TRBV6-3	TRBJ1-2	.
TGTGCCAGCAGCTTGGGGACAGAATACACAGATACGCAGTATTTT	CASSLGTEYTDTQYF	15	TRBD1	TRBV13	TRBJ2-3	.
TGTGCCAGCAGTTTGGGAGGGACAGGGCCCCAAGAGACCCAGTACTTC	CASSLGGTGPQETQYF	16	TRBD1	TRBV27	TRBJ2-5	.
TGTGCCAGCAGCTCCCTCGGGACTAGCGGCTACGAGCAGTACTTC	CASSSLGTSGYEQYF	15	TRBD2	TRBV7-2	TRBJ2-7	.
TGTGCCAGCAGTTACGCGTCGCAAGATAACTATGGCTACACCTTC	CASSYASQDNYGYTF	15	.	TRBV6-6	TRBJ1-2	few
TGTGCCAGCAGTGGAGTCTACAGTGCAACTAATGAAAAACTGTTTTTT	CASSGVYSATNEKLFF	16	.	TRBV6-1	TRBJ1-4	.
TGTGCCAGCAGTTTATTAGGACAGGGTGTAGGCACTGAAGCTTTCTTT	CASSLLGQGVGTEAFF	16	TRBD1	TRBV27	TRBJ1-1	once
TGTGCCAGCAGTTTGGTTGCGAAGCCCCAGCATTTT	CASSLVAKPQHF	12	.	TRBV28	TRBJ1-5	.
TGTGCCAGCAGCTTGGATAGCGGGAGGACCCCCAGCTCCTACAATGAGCAGTTCTTC	CASSLDSGRTPSSYNEQFF	19	TRBD2	TRBV7-6	TRBJ2-1	.
TGCGCCAGCAGCCCGACTAGGTGGGGCGAGATACAGTACTTC	CASSPTRWGEIQYF	14	.	TRBV4-3	TRBJ2-5	.
TGTGCCAGCAGTTTCCAAGGGGTTGGTGAGCAGTTCTTC	CASSFQGVGEQFF	13	.	TRBV12-3/TRBV12-4	TRBJ2-1	few
TGTGCCAGCAGCGGAGGGACTACCTACGAGCAGTACTTC	CASSGGTTYEQYF	13	TRBD2	TRBV9	TRBJ2-7	.
TGTGCCAGCTCACAGTATAGCGGGGACACAGATACGCAGTATTTT	CASSQYSGDTDTQYF	15	TRBD2	TRBV18	TRBJ2-3	once
TGTGCCAGCAGTAGACAGGGGGCCAGGGAGCTGTTTTTT	CASSRQGARELFF	13	TRBD1	TRBV6-5	TRBJ2-2	once
TGTGCCAGTAGTAGGGTCCCGGGGACCGGGGAGCTGTTTTTT	CASSRVPGTGELFF	14	.	TRBV19	TRBJ2-2	.
TGTGCCTGGAGTCTAGCGGGACCGACCTCCTACGAGCAGTACTTC	CAWSLAGPTSYEQYF	15	TRBD2	TRBV30	TRBJ2-7	.
TGCAGTGCTAGCGGGAGTGGTGAGCAGTACTTC	CSASGSGEQYF	11	.	TRBV20-1	TRBJ2-7	.
TGTGCCAGCAGCCATAAAGAGACCCAGTACTTC	CASSHKETQYF	11	.	TRBV3-1/TRBV3-2	TRBJ2-5	.
TGTGCCACCAGCTCCCCGGACAGCGCGGGCTATGGCTACACCTTC	CATSSPDSAGYGYTF	15	.	TRBV15	TRBJ1-2	.
TGTGCCAGCAGCTCCCTCTTCGGGGACACCGGGGAGCTGTTTTTT	CASSSLFGDTGELFF	15	.	TRBV5-4	TRBJ2-2	.
TGTGCCAGCAGCCAATCCGGGACTAGCGGCTACGAGCAGTACTTC	CASSQSGTSGYEQYF	15	TRBD2	TRBV3-1/TRBV3-2	TRBJ2-7	.
TGTGCCAGCAAGCCAGAGGCGGGAGGGCCGTGGTTCGGGGAGCTGTTTTTT	CASKPEAGGPWFGELFF	17	TRBD2	TRBV9	TRBJ2-2	.
TGTGCCAGTAGTAAACTTGCTAGCGCGTCCACAGATACGCAGTATTTT	CASSKLASASTDTQYF	16	.	TRBV19	TRBJ2-3	once
TGTGCCACAAAGATCGGCGGGAACATCGGGGAGCTGTTTTTT	CATKIGGNIGELFF	14	.	TRBV19	TRBJ2-2	once
TGTGCCAGCCACAGGGGGCATGGAGAGACCCAGTACTTC	CASHRGHGETQYF	13	TRBD1	TRBV7-3	TRBJ2-5	.
TGTGCCAGCAGTGAGGGACTAGCGGGAGGGGGCCAAGAGACCCAGTACTTC	CASSEGLAGGGQETQYF	17	TRBD2	TRBV2	TRBJ2-5	.
TGTGCCAGCAGTTGGCGGGGCTACACTGAAGCTTTCTTT	CASSWRGYTEAFF	13	.	TRBV28	TRBJ1-1	.
TGTGCCAGCAGCCAGAACAGGGGAAGAGGGGGCACTGAAGCTTTCTTT	CASSQNRGRGGTEAFF	16	TRBD1	TRBV25-1	TRBJ1-1	.
TGTGCCAGCAGCTTATCTACTAGCGGGTCCTACAATGAGCAGTTCTTC	CASSLSTSGSYNEQFF	16	TRBD2	TRBV7-3	TRBJ2-1	.
TGTGCCAGCAGCCAAGATCGGACAGGCAATCAGCCCCAGCATTTT	CASSQDRTGNQPQHF	15	.	TRBV4-2	TRBJ1-5	.
TGTGCCAGCAGTAAAAGAAGCGGGAGGATACTCTACGAGCAGTACTTC	CASSKRSGRILYEQYF	16	TRBD2	TRBV7-8	TRBJ2-7	.
TGTGCCAGCAGTTGGGGACAGGGTGAAAAACTGTTTTTT	CASSWGQGEKLFF	13	TRBD1	TRBV27	TRBJ1-4	few
TGTGCCAGTAGTTTACAGGGTGCGGAGACCCAGTACTTC	CASSLQGAETQYF	13	.	TRBV19	TRBJ2-5	.
TGTGCCAGCAGCTTAACGGGAGGGCCTAATGAGCAGTTCTTC	CASSLTGGPNEQFF	14	TRBD2	TRBV7-6	TRBJ2-1	.
TGTGCCAGCAGCCACAGATACGAGCAGTACTTC	CASSHRYEQYF	11	.	TRBV13	TRBJ2-7	once
TGTGCCAGAAGCTCTCCGGGACTAGCGGGCGAGCAGTACTTC	CARSSPGLAGEQYF	14	.	TRBV7-5	TRBJ2-7	.
TGTGCCTGGAGGGGACAGGGGGCCGGGACCCAGTACTTC	CAWRGQGAGTQYF	13	TRBD1	TRBV30	TRBJ2-5	.
TGTGCCAGCAGTGGACTGGCGGGAGCCCGCGATACGCAGTATTTT	CASSGLAGARDTQYF	15	TRBD2	TRBV6-2/TRBV6-3	TRBJ2-3	.
TGTGCCAGCAGTGGATTCGCGGGGAGGTCAGATACGCAGTATTTT	CASSGFAGRSDTQYF	15	.	TRBV2	TRBJ2-3	once
TGTGCCAGCTCACTCGGACAGAGCACCTACGAGCAGTACTTC	CASSLGQSTYEQYF	14	.	TRBV18	TRBJ2-7	.
TGTGCCGCTGGGGCAGGAGTACAAGAGACCCAGTACTTC	CAAGAGVQETQYF	13	.	TRBV7-9	TRBJ2-5	.
TGTGCCAGCAGTGACCCCTCAAGTACCCCCCGGGGGACCGGGGAGCTGTTTTTT	CASSDPSSTPRGTGELFF	18	.	TRBV6-4	TRBJ2-2	.
TGTGCCAGCAGCATTCAGGGGAGCAATCAGCCCCAGCATTTT	CASSIQGSNQPQHF	14	.	TRBV2	TRBJ1-5	once
TGTGCCAGCAGCGGCACAGTTCAAAACATTCAGTACTTC	CASSGTVQNIQYF	13	.	TRBV5-6	TRBJ2-4	.
TGTGCCAGCAGCGCCCCTCGGGACAGGCAACGTGGCTACACCTTC	CASSAPRDRQRGYTF	15	TRBD1	TRBV7-2	TRBJ1-2	few
TGTGCCAGCGTTGGACTCGCAGGCGAGCAGTACTTC	CASVGLAGEQYF	12	.	TRBV28	TRBJ2-7	.
TGTGCCTGGAGTGGAAGGGGGTCCCTAGGGGGTGAGTACGAGCAGTACTTC	CAWSGRGSLGGEYEQYF	17	.	TRBV30	TRBJ2-7	.
TGTGCCAGCAGCGACGGACTAGCCGTATCCTACGAGCAGTACTTC	CASSDGLAVSYEQYF	15	TRBD2	TRBV7-9	TRBJ2-7	once
TGTGCCAGCAGTGATGCCGCGTACGAGCAGTACTTC	CASSDAAYEQYF	12	.	TRBV28	TRBJ2-7	.
TGTGCCAGCAGCTACGGACAGGGCCGTTTCGACTTGACCTACGAGCAGTACTTC	CASSYGQGRFDLTYEQYF	18	TRBD1	TRBV7-9	TRBJ2-7	.
TGTGCCAGCAGTGCTCCCGGGACTAGCGTTTCGCCCTCCTACAATGAGCAGTTCTTC	CASSAPGTSVSPSYNEQFF	19	TRBD2	TRBV6-2/TRBV6-3	TRBJ2-1	.
TGTGCCAGCAGTTTAGAGGGAGGGGGTGAAAAACTGTTTTTT	CASSLEGGGEKLFF	14	.	TRBV28	TRBJ1-4	.
TGTGCCAGCAGCTTAGTTAAGCGGTCTGAGCAGTACTTC	CASSLVKRSEQYF	13	.	TRBV7-2	TRBJ2-7	.
TGCGCCAGCAGCCGACTACTAGACTCCAAGGCTCACAATGAGCAGTTCTTC	CASSRLLDSKAHNEQFF	17	.	TRBV4-3	TRBJ2-1	.
TGTGCCAGCAGCCAAGGGGTAGCGGGAGCAATTTACAATGAGCAGTTCTTC	CASSQGVAGAIYNEQFF	17	TRBD2	TRBV4-2	TRBJ2-1	.
TGTGCCAGCAGCTCCCAACTAGCGACCACCCCCAATGAGCAGTTCTTC	CASSSQLATTPNEQFF	16	TRBD2	TRBV5-5	TRBJ2-1	.
TGCAGCGTTGTCGACAGGAATACCTACGAGCAGTACTTC	CSVVDRNTYEQYF	13	.	TRBV29-1	TRBJ2-7	.
TGCAGCGTTAGTCGGGACAACTCCTACGAGCAGTACTTC	CSVSRDNSYEQYF	13	.	TRBV29-1	TRBJ2-7	.